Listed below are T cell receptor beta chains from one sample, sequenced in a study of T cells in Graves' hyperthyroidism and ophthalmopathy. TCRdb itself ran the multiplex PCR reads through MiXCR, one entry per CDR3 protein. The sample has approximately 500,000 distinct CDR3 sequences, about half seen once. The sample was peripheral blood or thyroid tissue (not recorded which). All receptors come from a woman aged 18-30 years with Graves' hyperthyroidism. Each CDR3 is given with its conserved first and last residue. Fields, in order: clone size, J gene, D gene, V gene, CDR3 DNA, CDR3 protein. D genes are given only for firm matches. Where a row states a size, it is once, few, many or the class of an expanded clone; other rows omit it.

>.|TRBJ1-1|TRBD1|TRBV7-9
TGTGCCAGCAGCGCTTGGGACAGGGGGCTTATGGCTGAAGCTTTCTTT
CASSAWDRGLMAEAFF
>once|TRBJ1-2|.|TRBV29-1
TGCAGCGTTTGGACATCAACAACGGGGCAGAACTATGGCTACACCTTC
CSVWTSTTGQNYGYTF
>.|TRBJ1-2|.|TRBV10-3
TGTGCCATCAGGACCGGGACTTCGGATGGCTACACCTTC
CAIRTGTSDGYTF
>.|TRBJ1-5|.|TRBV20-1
TGCAGTGCCAGTAACCAAGCGGGAGCCGGCCACGAGCATTTT
CSASNQAGAGHEHF
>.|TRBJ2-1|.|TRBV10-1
TGCGCCAGCAGTGAGTCTAGCGGCTACAATGAGCAGTTCTTC
CASSESSGYNEQFF
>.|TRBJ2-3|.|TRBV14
TGTGCCAGCAGCCAGGGGACAAAACCCCGGGCAGATACGCAGTATTTT
CASSQGTKPRADTQYF
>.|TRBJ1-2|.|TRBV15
TGTGCCACCAGCAGTGCTTCCGGGACAAAAAACTATGGCTACACCTTC
CATSSASGTKNYGYTF
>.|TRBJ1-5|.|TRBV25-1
TGTGCCAGCAGCGAATATCCCGTGTACAGGGTTCGAAGGGGCCGCAATCAGCCCCAGCATTTT
CASSEYPVYRVRRGRNQPQHF
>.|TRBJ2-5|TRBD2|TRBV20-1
TGCAGTGCTAGAGATGACGCGGGGGGCGCGGAGACCCAGTACTTC
CSARDDAGGAETQYF
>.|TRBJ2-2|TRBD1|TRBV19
TGTGCCAGTAGTATGTGGCAGGGGGCGAGTACCGGGGAGCTGTTTTTT
CASSMWQGASTGELFF
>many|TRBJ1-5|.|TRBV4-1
TGCGCCAGCAGCCAAGAAGGAGGGGGGGATAGCAATCAGCCCCAGCATTTT
CASSQEGGGDSNQPQHF
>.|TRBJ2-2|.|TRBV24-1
TGTGCCACCAGTGACATGCCCGGGGAGCTGTTTTTT
CATSDMPGELFF
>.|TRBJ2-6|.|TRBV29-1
TGCAGCGCCCAAGGCCTGACTTTC
CSAQGLTF
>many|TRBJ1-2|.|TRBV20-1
TGCAGTGCTAGAGAACCTCTACAGGCTAACTATGGCTACACCTTC
CSAREPLQANYGYTF
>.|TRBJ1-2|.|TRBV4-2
TGTGCCAGCAGCCAAGAGGTACAACATGGCTACACCTTC
CASSQEVQHGYTF
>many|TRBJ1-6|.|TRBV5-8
TGTGCCAGCAGCTTGCTTCGGGGGGCATTGAGTTCACCCCTCCACTTT
CASSLLRGALSSPLHF
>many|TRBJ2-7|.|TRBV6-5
TGTGCCAGCAGTTACTTCAGTGGCTACGAGCAGTACTTC
CASSYFSGYEQYF
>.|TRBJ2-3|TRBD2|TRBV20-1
TGCAGTGCTAGAGGAGGACTAGCGGGAAGCACAGATACGCAGTATTTT
CSARGGLAGSTDTQYF
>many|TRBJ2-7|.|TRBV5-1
TGCGCCAGCAGCGCGGAACTGGTGAACCACTACGAGCAGTACTTC
CASSAELVNHYEQYF
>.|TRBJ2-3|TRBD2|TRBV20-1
TGCAGTGCTAGTCGGGGACTAGCCGTTCAAGATACGCAGTATTTT
CSASRGLAVQDTQYF
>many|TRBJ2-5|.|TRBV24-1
TGTGCCACCAGTGATTTGAAGTCCGAAGAGACCCAGTACTTC
CATSDLKSEETQYF
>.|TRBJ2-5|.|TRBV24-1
TGTGCCACCAGTTTCAGGGGCCAGGCTCAAGAGACCCAGTACTTC
CATSFRGQAQETQYF
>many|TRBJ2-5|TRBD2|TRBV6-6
TGTGCCAGCAGTTCCCGGGGGGGGAGCGGGACCCAAGAGACCCAGTACTTC
CASSSRGGSGTQETQYF
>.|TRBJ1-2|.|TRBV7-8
TGTGCCAGCAGGATAGCGGGGGACTATGGCTACACCTTC
CASRIAGDYGYTF
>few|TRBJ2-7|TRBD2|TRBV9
TGTGCCAGCAGCAACCAACCGGGACTAGCGGGAGTCTCTGGAACCAACGAGCAGTACTTC
CASSNQPGLAGVSGTNEQYF
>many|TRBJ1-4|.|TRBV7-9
TGTGCCAGCAGCTTAGTCGAACGGGGAAAACTGTTTTTT
CASSLVERGKLFF
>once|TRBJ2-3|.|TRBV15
TGTGCCACCAGCAGAGGGTGGGGGGCCGGGACAGATACGCAGTATTTT
CATSRGWGAGTDTQYF
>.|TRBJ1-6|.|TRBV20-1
TGCAGTGCGCGAGGGGATAATTCACCCCTCCACTTT
CSARGDNSPLHF
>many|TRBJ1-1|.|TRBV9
TGTGCCAGCAGCGTGGCACCGAACACTGAAGCTTTCTTT
CASSVAPNTEAFF
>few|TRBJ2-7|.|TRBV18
TGTGCCAGCTCTCCGACAGTCCCCTACGAGCAGTACTTC
CASSPTVPYEQYF
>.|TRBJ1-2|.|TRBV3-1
TGTGCCAGCAGCCAAGGGATACTTAACTATGGCTACACCTTC
CASSQGILNYGYTF
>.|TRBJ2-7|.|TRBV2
TGTGCCAGCACATGGCGGGACTCCTACGAGCAGTACTTC
CASTWRDSYEQYF
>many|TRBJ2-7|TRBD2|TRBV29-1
TGCAGCGTGGGTCCTAGCGGAAGCCCCTACGAGCAGTACTTC
CSVGPSGSPYEQYF
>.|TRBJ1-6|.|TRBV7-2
TGTGCCAGCAGCTTAAGTATCCGAAATTCACCCCTCCACTTT
CASSLSIRNSPLHF
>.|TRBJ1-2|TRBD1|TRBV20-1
TGCAGTGCAATAGGGACAGCCTATGGCTACACCTTC
CSAIGTAYGYTF
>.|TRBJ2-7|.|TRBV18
TGTGCCAGCTCACCGAGGGGGACTTACGAGCAGTACTTC
CASSPRGTYEQYF
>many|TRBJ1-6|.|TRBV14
TGTGCCAGCAGCCAAGATCCAGGGTATAATTCACCCCTCCACTTT
CASSQDPGYNSPLHF
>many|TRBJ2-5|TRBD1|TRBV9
TGTGCCAGCAGCGAGACTGGACAGGGGGAAGAGACCCAGTACTTC
CASSETGQGEETQYF
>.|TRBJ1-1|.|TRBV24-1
TGTGCCACCAGTATCTTTAGGGCTTTCTTT
CATSIFRAFF
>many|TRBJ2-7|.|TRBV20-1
TGCAGTGTAGGTATCAGCAACTACGAGCAGTACTTC
CSVGISNYEQYF
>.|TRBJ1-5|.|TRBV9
TGTGCCAGCAGCGTAGGGGAGGGGGATCAGCCCCAGCATTTT
CASSVGEGDQPQHF
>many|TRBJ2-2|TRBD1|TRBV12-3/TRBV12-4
TGTGCCAGCAGGCAGGGGGTTGCCGGGGAGCTGTTTTTT
CASRQGVAGELFF
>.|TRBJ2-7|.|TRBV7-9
TGTGCCAGCAGCTTGTCGGGGCCAACCTGCGAGCAATACTTC
CASSLSGPTCEQYF
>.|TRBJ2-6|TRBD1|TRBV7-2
TGTGCCAGCGGCTTAGACCCGGACAGGGCAAACACCGGGGCCAACGTCCTGACTTTC
CASGLDPDRANTGANVLTF
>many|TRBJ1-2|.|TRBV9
TGTGCCAGCAGCCTAACTCCGGACATAACTAACTATGGCTACACCTTC
CASSLTPDITNYGYTF
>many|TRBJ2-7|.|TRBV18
TGTGCCAGCTCCTCCCGCTACGAGCAGTACTTC
CASSSRYEQYF
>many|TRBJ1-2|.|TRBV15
TGTGCCACCAGCCCAGATCAGGCGGGAGGCTACACCTTC
CATSPDQAGGYTF
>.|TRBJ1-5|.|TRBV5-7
TGTGCCAGCAGCCCAGGCGGGACTAGCAATCAGCCCCAGCATTTT
CASSPGGTSNQPQHF
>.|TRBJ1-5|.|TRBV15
TGTGCCACCAGCAGATCCCTCTCCCAGCCCCAGCATTTT
CATSRSLSQPQHF
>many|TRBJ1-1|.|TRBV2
TGTGCCAGCTACAACACTGAAGCTTTCTTT
CASYNTEAFF